A selection of T cell receptor beta chains follows, all from one sample in a study of blood T cell repertoires in COVID-19. The method was immunoSEQ multiplex PCR; TCRdb's version includes in-frame clones alone and lacks a portion of them. The sample comprises 200,000 to 250,000 clones, under 90% of which are singletons, and 4.5% to 5% rests with the top ten. The sequencing sample was made of PBMCs or T cells enriched from blood (not recorded which). The receptors were gathered from a woman aged 45-59 years who had been exposed to COVID-19. Each CDR3 is given with its conserved first and last residue. A D gene is named only where the DNA matches it firmly. Where a row states a size, it is once, few, many or the class of an expanded clone; other rows omit it.

CDR3 protein	clone size	D gene	V gene	J gene
CASGAGLAVETQYF	.	TRBD2	TRBV2	TRBJ2-5
CASSYSGYRGEQYF	few	TRBD1	TRBV3-1/TRBV3-2	TRBJ2-7
CASRTQGGAFF	.	.	TRBV19	TRBJ1-1
CASSTDRNTEAFF	.	.	TRBV2	TRBJ1-1
CASSQDHTQPQHF	.	.	TRBV3-1/TRBV3-2	TRBJ1-5
CASSSTVSPLHF	once	.	TRBV13	TRBJ1-6
CASSNRQGYEQYF	.	TRBD1	TRBV6-6	TRBJ2-7
CASSIIGLGAGELFF	.	.	TRBV19	TRBJ2-2
CASSLPGGEAFF	.	.	TRBV7-2	TRBJ1-1
CSSWGGFKDTEAFF	.	.	TRBV29-1	TRBJ1-1
CASKRGLATDTQYF	.	.	TRBV6-5	TRBJ2-3
CASRRTGGNGYTF	once	TRBD1	TRBV28	TRBJ1-2
CATSRDRQGAAEAFF	.	TRBD1	TRBV15	TRBJ1-1
CASSAPGLWNTEAFF	once	.	TRBV6-5	TRBJ1-1
CASSLSRGTEAFF	.	.	TRBV11-1	TRBJ1-1
CASSLNGAQNTEAFF	few	.	TRBV27	TRBJ1-1
CSAQGHGETQYF	.	TRBD1	TRBV29-1	TRBJ2-5
CASSLGGTATNEKLFF	.	.	TRBV5-1	TRBJ1-4
CASSPGLAGTSTDTQYF	.	TRBD2	TRBV18	TRBJ2-3
CATREVATSGNTIYF	.	.	TRBV6-5	TRBJ1-3
CATSDELTGGASGYTF	.	TRBD1	TRBV24-1	TRBJ1-2
CASSLATGQGAGGANVLTF	.	TRBD1	TRBV5-6	TRBJ2-6
CASSLSGNQPQHF	.	.	TRBV11-2	TRBJ1-5
CASSPYRGRGNSPLHF	.	TRBD1	TRBV28	TRBJ1-6
CASSPIGAGRGYGYTF	.	.	TRBV14	TRBJ1-2
CASSQKGAGIEKLFF	.	.	TRBV4-3	TRBJ1-4
CATSREMGGNYGYTF	many	.	TRBV15	TRBJ1-2
CASSLAGGRETQYF	.	.	TRBV7-2	TRBJ2-5
CASSIRKTSGVELFF	.	TRBD2	TRBV19	TRBJ2-2
CASSMGGRRVNEQFF	.	.	TRBV19	TRBJ2-1
CSAPGVLGYTF	many	.	TRBV20-1	TRBJ1-2
CASSGTGSVDEQYF	.	TRBD1	TRBV19	TRBJ2-7
CASSTPGQGNTEAFF	.	TRBD1	TRBV6-2/TRBV6-3	TRBJ1-1
CASSLLDRDYGYTF	.	TRBD1	TRBV5-4	TRBJ1-2
CASSSLKNEQFF	.	.	TRBV5-4	TRBJ2-1
CASSFWLADQETQYF	.	.	TRBV7-9	TRBJ2-5
CASSYGLDYLTKNIQYF	.	.	TRBV6-2/TRBV6-3	TRBJ2-4
CASSLTGGWGYTF	.	TRBD1	TRBV5-6	TRBJ1-2
CASSLTGSNYGYTF	.	TRBD1	TRBV7-2	TRBJ1-2
CASSLDGTSGETQYF	few	TRBD2	TRBV11-2	TRBJ2-5
CASSIRSGGSYNSPLHF	few	.	TRBV19	TRBJ1-6
CASSLVRGQTPGGYTF	few	TRBD1	TRBV7-8	TRBJ1-2
CASSLRGGSGELFF	.	.	TRBV7-8	TRBJ2-2
CASSLAAGANMDTQYF	.	TRBD2	TRBV5-1	TRBJ2-3
CASSEAGTGGLALHF	.	TRBD1	TRBV6-1	TRBJ1-6
CASSSVGRSYGYTF	once	.	TRBV11-2	TRBJ1-2
CATSGWDSPHGYTF	once	.	TRBV24-1	TRBJ1-2
CASSRTSGGATDTQYF	.	TRBD2	TRBV6-6	TRBJ2-3
CASSLDGGFRGYTF	once	.	TRBV27	TRBJ1-2
CASSLGQVSSGNTIYF	.	.	TRBV7-2	TRBJ1-3
CASSFGGSGQPQHF	.	.	TRBV7-2	TRBJ1-5
CASSPRDSGFSNQPQHF	.	TRBD1	TRBV27	TRBJ1-5
CASSFLAGGFYNEQFF	once	TRBD2	TRBV7-2	TRBJ2-1
CASSPRVGGELFF	.	.	TRBV7-3	TRBJ2-2
CASSQDDRVLETQYF	once	TRBD1	TRBV14	TRBJ2-5
CASSYSRGYGYTF	.	.	TRBV6-5	TRBJ1-2
CASSPRSGLQHF	few	.	TRBV7-8	TRBJ1-5
CASSPPAPDTQYF	.	.	TRBV18	TRBJ2-3
CASSPTRTSGLTDTQYF	.	TRBD2	TRBV5-6	TRBJ2-3